The present entry profiles one T cell receptor beta chain with its context. Its cognate antigen is unknown. The entry originates in a study of T-cell memory formation after mild COVID-19. Study as a whole: In these data, TCR clusters were largely donor specific. Findings and limits, study-wide: CD4+ contracting clones were found mainly in CM and EM, and CD8+ ones in EMRA. The appearance of some responding clones in pre-infection memory suggested that cross-reactive memory joined.

MiXCR was run by TCRdb on the 5' RACE reads, yielding one entry per CDR3 protein. The sample has some 68,000 distinct CDR3 sequences; around 15% are singletons. The source material was PBMCs or a T cell subset sorted from them (not recorded which). The receptor comes from an adult woman who had mild COVID-19 (a few samples of this study predate the infection). Cell type and time point are not known.

The CDR3 loop is CASSSSGLAESTDTQYF. CDR3 sequence (DNA): TGTGCCAGCAGCTCCTCGGGACTAGCGGAGAGCACAGATACGCAGTATTTT. The gene calls are TRBV7-2 and TRBJ2-3; 11 positions agree with TRBD2. This CDR3 has 17 residues. Germline V lookup: CDR1 SGHTA, CDR2 FQGNSA. With 4 bases clipped from V and 0 bases from J, the junction kept 6 bases outside the gene matches.